A single sample gave rise to the 25 T cell receptor beta chains below, sequenced in a study of cytomegalovirus exposure and HLA in healthy donors. PCR amplification relied on 60 Vbeta primers (plus 13 Jbeta primers). Method: immunoSEQ multiplex PCR; TCRdb's copy keeps in-frame clones and lacks some. This sample's table has approximately 100,000 clones. Material for sequencing was PBMCs. These receptors were taken from a man aged 45-65 years in good health and CMV-seronegative.

This CDR3 reads CASSQRGRGVSNTEAFF. The CDR3 DNA reads TGCGCCAGCAGCCAACGGGGTCGGGGGGTATCGAACACTGAAGCTTTCTTT. V is TRBV4-3 and J is TRBJ1-1, with D perhaps TRBD1 (5 bases). The CDR3 is 17 amino acids. V was clipped by 2 bases and J by 1 base, with 17 bases between them. CDR1 and CDR2 from the germline V gene are LGHNA and YSLEER.

The chain links TRBV18 to TRBJ2-4; 7 bases align to TRBD2. CDR1 KGHSH and CDR2 LQKENI come from the germline V gene. V lost 3 bases, J lost 5 bases, and 4 bases stayed unmatched. This CDR3 region has 14 residues. The CDR3 spells CASSPLRGENIQYF. The CDR3 DNA reads as TGTGCCAGCTCACCGCTTCGGGGGGAAAACATTCAGTACTTC.

The chain joins TRBV5-4 to TRBJ2-5, with D tentatively TRBD1 (6 bases). Germline CDR1 SGHNT, CDR2 YYREEE (reference sequence). V was pared by 5 bases and J by 2 bases, with 10 bases between. The CDR3 length is 13 residues. The CDR3 reads CASSPDRQETQYF. CDR3 in DNA: TGTGCCAGCAGTCCCGACAGGCAAGAGACCCAGTACTTC. The entire variable domain, with the rest obtained from reference TRBV5-4 and TRBJ2-5, is as follows: ETGVTQSPTHLIKTRGQQVTLRCSSQSGHNTVSWYQQALGQGPQFIFQYYREEENGRGNFPPRFSGLQFPNYSSELNVNALELDDSALYLCASSPDRQETQYFGPGTRLLVL.

This chain links TRBV7-2 with TRBJ2-4, with D possibly being TRBD2 (6 bases). V was clipped by 5 bases and J by 3 bases, with 23 bases between them. Germline V CDR1 and CDR2: SGHTA, FQGNSA. This CDR3 region has 18 residues. This chain's CDR3 is CASSDSGVYFGLKNIQYF. In DNA, the CDR3 is TGTGCCAGCAGCGATAGCGGTGTCTACTTCGGGCTCAAAAACATTCAGTACTTC.

V usage is TRBV4-1 and J usage is TRBJ1-1, with unresolved D. V dropped 1 base and J dropped 6 bases, with 12 bases sitting between them. The germline CDR1 and CDR2 sequences are MGHRA and YSYEKL. CDR3 length equals 14 residues. This CDR3 reads CASSQGSGLAEAFF. The CDR3 DNA sequence: TGCGCCAGCAGCCAAGGGAGTGGCTTGGCTGAAGCTTTCTTT.

In the case of this clone: The sample has other DNA sequences that encode this CDR3 too. The genes are TRBV18 and TRBJ2-3, with TRBD2 identical over 9 bases. Germline lookup yields CDR1 KGHSH and CDR2 LQKENI. J was trimmed by 2 bases and V by 3 bases; bases with no gene match: 6. The CDR3 length is 16 residues. This CDR3 reads CASSPLAGGPTDTQYF. The CDR3 bases are TGTGCCAGCTCACCGCTGGCGGGGGGGCCCACAGATACGCAGTATTTT.

J is TRBJ2-1 and V is TRBV6-5, with TRBD2 matching 12 bases. V shed 7 bases, J shed 4 bases, and the junction held 5 bases outside the gene matches. The CDR3 sequence is 15 residues long. CDR1 and CDR2 from the germline V gene are MNHEY and SVGAGI. CDR3 protein: CASTGGTSGYNEQFF. The CDR3 coding sequence is TGTGCCAGCACCGGAGGGACTAGCGGGTACAATGAGCAGTTCTTC.

The chain combines TRBV6-1 with TRBJ2-5; 11 bases map to TRBD2. The V segment lost 6 bases and the J segment 1 base; nucleotides outside the gene matches: 4. There are 15 residues in the CDR3. Germline CDR1 is MNHNS and CDR2 is SASEGT. This chain's CDR3 is CASSELAGAQETQYF. The CDR3 nucleotides are TGTGCCAGCAGCGAACTAGCGGGGGCCCAAGAGACCCAGTACTTC.

The chain uses TRBV7-9 and TRBJ2-5; a possible D gene is TRBD2 (6 bases). V gave up 0 bases and J gave up 4 bases, with 18 bases separating them. The CDR3 covers 17 residues. Germline CDR1 and CDR2: SEHNR and FQNEAQ (reference sequence). The CDR3 nucleotides are TGTGCCAGCAGCTTAGCATTGGTAGGGTACGGGGGAGAGACCCAGTACTTC. This encodes CASSLALVGYGGETQYF.

The chain combines TRBV7-6 with TRBJ1-1; TRBD1 matches at 8 bases. There are 16 residues in the CDR3. V lost 7 bases, J lost 0 bases, and 10 bases stayed unmatched. In germline, CDR1 is SGHVS, CDR2 FNYEAQ. CDR3 nucleotide sequence: TGTGCCAGCACTCCCGGAGGACAGGGCATGAACACTGAAGCTTTCTTT. The encoded protein is CASTPGGQGMNTEAFF.

Note on this clone: This specimen includes other DNA sequences encoding the same CDR3. The chain uses TRBV18 and TRBJ2-7, with D unclear. Germline CDR1 reads KGHSH; CDR2 reads LQKENI. V gave up 0 bases and J gave up 4 bases, with 7 bases separating them. The CDR3 has 13 amino acids. In DNA form, the CDR3 reads TGTGCCAGCTCACCACCAGGAGTTTACGAGCAGTACTTC. Translating gives CASSPPGVYEQYF.

The rearrangement links TRBV7-9 to TRBJ2-3, with 7 bases fitting TRBD2. CDR1 and CDR2 (germline): SEHNR, FQNEAQ (reference sequence). Trimming cost V 10 bases and J 11 bases; bases outside gene matches: 6. The CDR3 consists of 10 residues. CDR3: CAIAGVMQYF. CDR3 nucleotides: TGTGCCATCGCGGGGGTTATGCAGTATTTT.

The chain is built from TRBV6-6 and TRBJ2-5, with D perhaps matching TRBD1 (7 bases). Germline V gene data show CDR1 as MNHNY and CDR2 as SVGAGI (reference sequence). There are 16 residues in the CDR3. V was trimmed by 4 bases and J by 2 bases, leaving 17 bases between them. The CDR3, as DNA: TGTGCCAGCAGTTTTATTCAGGGGGGACTTCAAGAGACCCAGTACTTC. Translated, it gives CASSFIQGGLQETQYF.

The chain joins TRBV27 to TRBJ2-3; D unclear. CDR3 length: 11 residues. CDR1 and CDR2 (germline): MNHEY, SMNVEV (reference sequence). The V end lost 6 bases, the J end lost 3 bases, and 4 bases lay between the germline ends. CDR3 region: CASRRTDTQYF. The DNA for the CDR3 is TGTGCCAGCAGGAGAACAGATACGCAGTATTTT.

V and J are TRBV5-1 and TRBJ1-6, with TRBD1 as a possible D gene (6 bases). CDR1 and CDR2 (germline): SGHRS, YFSETQ. The ends were cut back, 0 bases at V and 6 bases at J, with 10 bases in the middle. The CDR3 runs to 15 residues. Written as DNA, the CDR3 is TGCGCCAGCAGCTTGGAACAGGGCAGTAATTCACCCCTCCACTTT. This encodes CASSLEQGSNSPLHF.

The chain recombines TRBV6-5 with TRBJ2-7, with D unresolved. Germline-derived CDR1 and CDR2 are MNHEY and SVGAGI. The CDR3 totals 12 residues. V shed 4 bases and J shed 1 base, with 5 bases lying between them. CDR3 sequence: CASSFGSYEQYF. Here the CDR3 DNA reads TGTGCCAGCAGTTTCGGGTCCTACGAGCAGTACTTC.

The chain uses TRBV7-8 and TRBJ1-5, with 7 bases that match TRBD1. This CDR3 contains 15 residues. Germline CDR1 and CDR2: SGHVS and FQNEAQ. V was clipped by 2 bases and J by 5 bases; unmatched bases: 6. CDR3 coding DNA: TGTGCCAGCAGCTTATTGCTAGGGGGCGATCAGCCCCAGCATTTT. Its protein product is CASSLLLGGDQPQHF.

This chain joins TRBV7-9 and TRBJ1-2; a weak D match, TRBD1 (6 bases). CDR1 and CDR2 (germline): SEHNR, FQNEAQ (reference sequence). Trimming took 3 bases from V and 5 from J, leaving 16 bases between them. This CDR3 is built from 15 residues. Here the CDR3 reads CASSFEDSPWYGYTF. The CDR3 DNA is TGTGCCAGCAGCTTCGAGGACAGTCCTTGGTATGGCTACACCTTC.

The chain combines TRBV19 with TRBJ1-5; D call uncertain. The germline gives CDR1 LNHDA, CDR2 SQIVND (reference sequence). Between the trimmed V and J ends, which lost 7 bases and 0 bases, there was a span of 19 bases. The CDR3 covers 17 residues. CDR3 DNA sequence: TGTGCCAGTACCAACCCCCCGTCGGGAGCTAGCAATCAGCCCCAGCATTTT. Translating it yields CASTNPPSGASNQPQHF.

This sequence joins TRBV5-6 and TRBJ1-5; no clear D. Germline CDR1 and CDR2: SGHDT and YYEEEE. The CDR3 has 15 amino acids. The germline V and J ends were trimmed by 3 bases and 4 bases, with 14 bases remaining between them. Written as DNA, the CDR3 is TGTGCCAGCAGCTCCAGTTTGAAGACAAATCAGCCCCAGCATTTT. It translates to CASSSSLKTNQPQHF.

Details on this clone: The same CDR3 arises from other DNA sequences in this sample as well. In DNA form, the CDR3 reads TGTGCCAGCAGTTACTCAGGAGGGAACTATGGCTACACCTTC. Translating gives CASSYSGGNYGYTF. The V gene is TRBV6-5, the J gene TRBJ1-2; D remains ambiguous. V lost 0 bases and J 2 bases, leaving 7 bases between the germline ends. This CDR3 has 14 residues. Germline values: CDR1 MNHEY, CDR2 SVGAGI.

The chain links TRBV5-1 to TRBJ1-2; weak D call: TRBD1 (6 bases). V lost 0 bases and J lost 5, with 14 bases in between. The V gene's germline CDR1 is SGHRS and CDR2 YFSETQ. The CDR3 has 15 residues. The CDR3 reads CASSLAPGEGYGYTF. CDR3 in DNA: TGCGCCAGCAGCTTGGCACCAGGGGAAGGGTATGGCTACACCTTC.

This rearrangement joins TRBV7-2 to TRBJ2-7; D might be TRBD2 (6 bases). This CDR3 region has 12 residues. CDR1 SGHTA and CDR2 FQGNSA come from the germline V gene. Trimming shortened V by 5 bases and J by 10 bases, and 15 bases separated the two germline ends. The CDR3 protein is CASSAGFLPQYF. CDR3 bases: TGTGCCAGCAGCGCGGGATTTCTCCCTCAGTACTTC.

The chain recombines TRBV18 with TRBJ1-2, with 7 bases matching TRBD1. Germline CDR1 reads KGHSH; CDR2 reads LQKENI. The V and J ends lost 6 bases and 5 bases, in that order; junction bases with no gene match: 15. CDR3 size: 16 residues. This chain's CDR3 is CASSQNPGQQVYGYTF. The CDR3 DNA follows: TGTGCCAGCTCGCAGAATCCGGGACAGCAAGTGTATGGCTACACCTTC.

CDR3 protein: CSVGPGKSAYEQYF. For the CDR3, the DNA is TGCAGCGTTGGACCAGGGAAGAGCGCCTACGAGCAGTACTTC. The V and J genes are TRBV29-1 and TRBJ2-7; the D gene is possibly TRBD1 (5 bases). V shed 4 bases and J shed 2 bases, with 15 bases lying between them. In germline, CDR1 is SQVTM, CDR2 ANQGSEA. The CDR3 is 14 amino acids.